One sample yielded the 8 T cell receptor beta chains listed below, sequenced in a study of spatial heterogeneity in lung cancer. Each CDR3 protein gets one entry after TCRdb re-called the 5' RACE reads with MiXCR. The table has about 7,000 distinct CDR3 sequences, 8.6% seen once. This sample's time point: sample taken at primary tumor resection. The sample here was PBMCs, taken at surgery. These receptors were taken from a male donor with early-stage non-small cell lung cancer.

There are many counts of this clonotype. The chain carries TRBV28 and TRBJ1-1; D is ambiguous. There are 12 residues in the CDR3. The ends were cut back, 3 bases at V and 3 bases at J, with 5 bases in the middle. Germline-derived CDR1 and CDR2 are MDHEN and SYDVKM. The CDR3, as DNA: TGTGCCAGCAGTTTGAGGTACACTGAAGCTTTCTTT. Translation: CASSLRYTEAFF.

This clonotype has ten or more counts. The rearrangement joins TRBV4-1 to TRBJ2-7; 11 bases line up with TRBD2. J lost 3 bases, V lost 5 bases, and 6 bases had no gene match. Germline loops: CDR1 MGHRA, CDR2 YSYEKL. The CDR3 is made up of 15 amino acids. This CDR3 is CASSTLAGAYYEQYF. The CDR3 DNA sequence: TGCGCCAGCAGCACACTAGCGGGGGCTTACTACGAGCAGTACTTC.

In its sample, this clonotype was seen many times. The V and J genes are TRBV19 and TRBJ1-1; a weak D match, TRBD1 (6 bases). The germline V gene has CDR1 LNHDA and CDR2 SQIVND (reference sequence). Deletions cut 7 bases from V and 6 bases from J, with 21 bases between. The CDR3 has 15 amino acids. The CDR3, as DNA: TGTGCCAGTACCCCGGTAGGGGGGGCGGGCCCTGAAGCTTTCTTT. The encoded protein is CASTPVGGAGPEAFF. Complete variable domain (other parts from reference TRBV19 and TRBJ1-1): DGGITQSPKYLFRKEGQNVTLSCEQNLNHDAMYWYRQDPGQGLRLIYYSQIVNDFQKGDIAEGYSVSREKKESFPLTVTSAQKNPTAFYLCASTPVGGAGPEAFFGQGTRLTVV.

At least ten counts were recorded for this clonotype. This chain uses TRBV5-1 with TRBJ2-7; D is unresolved. The CDR3 is 12 residues long. With 4 bases removed from V and 0 bases from J, the gap between germline ends came to 5 bases. Germline CDR1 SGHRS, CDR2 YFSETQ. DNA for the CDR3: TGCGCCAGCAGCCCGAGCTCCTACGAGCAGTACTTC. Translated, it gives CASSPSSYEQYF.

The table lists this clonotype with many counts. This rearrangement joins TRBV11-3 to TRBJ2-2, with TRBD2 matching 10 bases. The CDR3 totals 16 residues. Germline values: CDR1 SGHNT, CDR2 YENEEA. J was trimmed by 2 bases and V by 4 bases; bases with no gene match: 4. The DNA for the CDR3 is TGTGCCAGCAGCTCTCGGACTAGCGGAAACACCGGGGAGCTGTTTTTT. This translates into CASSSRTSGNTGELFF.

By proportion, this clonotype is medium-sized. V usage is TRBV5-6 and J usage is TRBJ2-3; D may be TRBD1 (5 bases). V was cut by 1 base and J by 4 bases, with 16 bases left in between. CDR3 length: 16 amino acids. CDR1 SGHDT and CDR2 YYEEEE come from the germline V gene. In nucleotides, the CDR3 is TGTGCCAGCAGCTTGAGGTCAGGGAACGGGCCAGATACGCAGTATTTT. Residues: CASSLRSGNGPDTQYF.

This chain links TRBV28 with TRBJ1-5; D call uncertain. CDR1 is MDHEN and CDR2 is SYDVKM in the germline V gene. This CDR3 contains 14 residues. V lost 6 bases to trimming and J lost 5 bases, with 14 bases between them. CDR3 sequence reads: CASRSPSMDQPQHF. CDR3 bases: TGTGCCAGCAGATCCCCCAGTATGGATCAGCCCCAGCATTTT.

This clonotype has at least ten counts. The chain couples TRBV18 to TRBJ1-2; D remains ambiguous. Looked up from germline, CDR1 is KGHSH and CDR2 is LQKENI. This CDR3 contains 13 residues. V was shortened by 3 bases and J by 11 bases, with 16 bases between the two germline ends. The CDR3 reads CASSPERLSWYTF. CDR3 nucleotides: TGTGCCAGCTCACCGGAAAGGCTGTCGTGGTACACCTTC.